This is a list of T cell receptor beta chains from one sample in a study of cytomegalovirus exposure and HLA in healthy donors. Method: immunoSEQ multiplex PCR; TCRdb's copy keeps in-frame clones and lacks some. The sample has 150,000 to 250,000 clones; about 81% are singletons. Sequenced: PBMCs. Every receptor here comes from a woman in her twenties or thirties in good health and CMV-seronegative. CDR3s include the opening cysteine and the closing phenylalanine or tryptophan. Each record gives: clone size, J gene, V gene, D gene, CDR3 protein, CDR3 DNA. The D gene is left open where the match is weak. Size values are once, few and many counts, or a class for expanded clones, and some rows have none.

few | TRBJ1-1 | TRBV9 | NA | CASSVGTTSNTEAFF | TGTGCCAGCAGCGTAGGAACGACATCGAACACTGAAGCTTTCTTT
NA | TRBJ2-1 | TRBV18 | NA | CASLPRSARDNEQFF | TGTGCCAGCTTACCTCGGAGCGCACGGGACAATGAGCAGTTCTTC
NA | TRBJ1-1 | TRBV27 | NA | CASSFRRGGTEAFF | TGTGCCAGCAGTTTTCGCAGGGGTGGCACTGAAGCTTTCTTT
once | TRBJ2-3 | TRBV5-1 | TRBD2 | CASSPLSGISDTQYF | TGCGCCAGCAGCCCCCTTAGCGGGATCTCAGATACGCAGTATTTT
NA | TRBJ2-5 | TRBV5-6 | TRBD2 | CASSQPGLAGTDQETQYF | TGTGCCAGCAGCCAACCGGGACTAGCGGGGACCGACCAAGAGACCCAGTACTTC
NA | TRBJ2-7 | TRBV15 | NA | CATSRDRGSYEQYF | TGTGCCACCAGCAGAGATAGGGGCTCCTACGAGCAGTACTTC
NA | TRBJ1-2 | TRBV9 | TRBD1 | CASSTRQGRYTF | TGTGCCAGCAGCACACGACAGGGACGCTACACCTTC
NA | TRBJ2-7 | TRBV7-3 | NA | CASSLIAGPDEQYF | TGTGCCAGCAGCTTAATCGCGGGCCCCGACGAGCAGTACTTC
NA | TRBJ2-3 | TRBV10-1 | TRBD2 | CASSETGGPGADTQYF | TGCGCCAGCAGTGAGACGGGAGGGCCAGGGGCAGATACGCAGTATTTT
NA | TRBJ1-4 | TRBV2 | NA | CASSLSRDEKLFF | TGTGCCAGCAGTTTGAGCAGGGATGAAAAACTGTTTTTT
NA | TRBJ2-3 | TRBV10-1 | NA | CASSEPERTDTQYF | TGCGCCAGCAGTGAGCCGGAGCGCACAGATACGCAGTATTTT
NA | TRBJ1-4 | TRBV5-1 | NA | CASSRGRVNEKLFF | TGCGCCAGCAGCCGAGGGAGGGTAAATGAAAAACTGTTTTTT
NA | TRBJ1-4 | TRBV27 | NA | CASSLFAGARGEKLFF | TGTGCCAGCAGTCTCTTTGCGGGGGCAAGGGGTGAAAAACTGTTTTTT
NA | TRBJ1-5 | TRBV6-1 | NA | CASSEAVTGFSNQPQHF | TGTGCCAGCAGTGAAGCCGTAACAGGGTTTAGCAATCAGCCCCAGCATTTT
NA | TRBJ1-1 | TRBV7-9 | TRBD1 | CASSRAGTVTEAFF | TGTGCCAGCAGCCGCGCCGGGACAGTCACTGAAGCTTTCTTT
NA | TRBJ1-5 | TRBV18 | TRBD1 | CASSPFQGGPFNQPQHF | TGTGCCAGCTCACCATTCCAGGGGGGCCCTTTCAATCAGCCCCAGCATTTT
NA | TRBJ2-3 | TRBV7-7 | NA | CASSLSSSRSDTQYF | TGTGCCAGCAGCTTATCTAGCTCAAGGTCAGATACGCAGTATTTT
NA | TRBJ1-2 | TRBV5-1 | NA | CASSLDTANYGYTF | TGCGCCAGCAGCTTGGATACGGCTAACTATGGCTACACCTTC
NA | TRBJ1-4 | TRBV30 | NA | CAWLLQGTNEKLFF | TGTGCCTGGTTACTCCAGGGAACTAATGAAAAACTGTTTTTT
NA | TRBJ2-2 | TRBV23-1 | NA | CASSQDFQNTGELFF | TGCGCCAGCAGTCAGGACTTCCAGAACACCGGGGAGCTGTTTTTT
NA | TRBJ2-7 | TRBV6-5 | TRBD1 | CASMTGYEQYF | TGTGCCAGCATGACAGGGTACGAGCAGTACTTC
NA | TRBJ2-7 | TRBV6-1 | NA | CASSPGTTLSYEQYF | TGTGCCAGCAGCCCCGGGACAACCCTCTCCTACGAGCAGTACTTC
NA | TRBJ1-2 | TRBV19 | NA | CASSIVPGSHYGYTF | TGTGCCAGTAGTATAGTCCCAGGCAGTCACTATGGCTACACCTTC
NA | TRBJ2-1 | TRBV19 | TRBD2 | CASSSIAGVGEQFF | TGTGCCAGTTCCTCCATAGCGGGAGTTGGTGAGCAGTTCTTC
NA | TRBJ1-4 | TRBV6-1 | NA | CASTGGVGGEKLFF | TGTGCCAGCACTGGGGGAGTGGGGGGTGAAAAACTGTTTTTT
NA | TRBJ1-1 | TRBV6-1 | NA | CASNSGGFTEAFF | TGTGCCAGCAACAGCGGCGGTTTTACTGAAGCTTTCTTT
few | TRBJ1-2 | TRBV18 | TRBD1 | CASSPRQGLVGYTF | TGTGCCAGCTCACCCCGACAGGGTTTGGTTGGCTACACCTTC
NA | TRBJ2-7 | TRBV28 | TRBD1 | CASKRQGVSSYEQYF | TGTGCCAGCAAAAGACAGGGCGTCTCCTCCTACGAGCAGTACTTC
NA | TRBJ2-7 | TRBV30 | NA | CALGRNEQYF | TGTGCCTTAGGGAGGAACGAGCAGTACTTC
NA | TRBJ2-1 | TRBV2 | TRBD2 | CASNFAGGPDEQFF | TGTGCCAGCAATTTTGCGGGGGGGCCTGATGAGCAGTTCTTC
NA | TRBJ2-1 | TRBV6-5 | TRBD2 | CASSLTSGRGNEQFF | TGTGCCAGCAGCCTGACTAGCGGGAGGGGTAATGAGCAGTTCTTC
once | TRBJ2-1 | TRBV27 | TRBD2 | CASSLRGFSGGRDNEQFF | TGTGCCAGCAGTTTAAGGGGGTTTAGCGGGGGTAGGGACAATGAGCAGTTCTTC
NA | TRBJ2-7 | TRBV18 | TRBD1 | CASSPHPQKRQGHSVHEQYF | TGTGCCAGCTCACCCCACCCACAGAAGAGACAGGGTCATTCTGTCCACGAGCAGTACTTC
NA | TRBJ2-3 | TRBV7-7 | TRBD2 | CASSLNSGRTDTQYF | TGTGCCAGCAGCTTAAATAGCGGGCGCACAGATACGCAGTATTTT
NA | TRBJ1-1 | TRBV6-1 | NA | CASSVRPGTTEAFF | TGTGCCAGCAGTGTCCGACCGGGTACGACTGAAGCTTTCTTT
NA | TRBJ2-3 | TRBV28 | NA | CASSFIQTDTQYF | TGTGCCAGCAGTTTTATACAGACAGATACGCAGTATTTT
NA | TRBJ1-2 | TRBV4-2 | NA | CASSQVILATSDYGYTF | TGTGCCAGCAGCCAAGTAATTTTAGCCACTAGTGACTATGGCTACACCTTC
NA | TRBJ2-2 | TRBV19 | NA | CASSIVVPGELFF | TGTGCCAGTAGTATAGTAGTCCCCGGGGAGCTGTTTTTT
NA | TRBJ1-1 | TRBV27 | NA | CASSQLPGSWPEAFF | TGTGCCAGCAGCCAACTCCCAGGCAGCTGGCCTGAAGCTTTCTTT
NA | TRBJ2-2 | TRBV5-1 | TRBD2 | CASSPSSGNTGELFF | TGCGCCAGCAGCCCCTCTAGCGGTAATACCGGGGAGCTGTTTTTT
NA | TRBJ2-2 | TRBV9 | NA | CASSVARAEGGNTGELFF | TGTGCCAGCAGCGTAGCCCGGGCGGAAGGGGGTAACACCGGGGAGCTGTTTTTT
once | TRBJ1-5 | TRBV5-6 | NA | CASSSRGAGTVNQPQHF | TGTGCCAGCAGCTCCCGCGGGGCGGGTACGGTCAATCAGCCCCAGCATTTT
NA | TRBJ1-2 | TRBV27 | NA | CASSRGAGDVGGYTF | TGTGCCAGCAGTCGGGGAGCAGGGGACGTAGGCGGCTACACCTTC
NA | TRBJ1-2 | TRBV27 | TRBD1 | CASSDRGTGTNYGYTF | TGTGCCAGCAGTGACAGGGGGACAGGGACTAACTATGGCTACACCTTC
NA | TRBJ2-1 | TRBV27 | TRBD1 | CASSLRPQGYNEQFF | TGTGCCAGCAGTTTGCGTCCACAGGGGTACAATGAGCAGTTCTTC
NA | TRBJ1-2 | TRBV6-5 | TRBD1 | CASSYSRTGVNYGYTF | TGTGCCAGCAGTTACTCACGGACAGGGGTTAACTATGGCTACACCTTC
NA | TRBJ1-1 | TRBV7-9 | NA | CASSFSGGAEAFF | TGTGCCAGCAGCTTTTCGGGAGGCGCTGAAGCTTTCTTT
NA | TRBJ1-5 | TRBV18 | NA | CASSPVSAGSGNQPQHF | TGTGCCAGCTCACCAGTTTCGGCAGGGTCGGGCAATCAGCCCCAGCATTTT
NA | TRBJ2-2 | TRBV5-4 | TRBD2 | CASANGGRDTGELFF | TGTGCCAGCGCCAACGGGGGGAGGGACACCGGGGAGCTGTTTTTT